The table lists the clone carrying this T cell receptor beta chain with a few counts. TCRdb re-called the 5' RACE reads with MiXCR, one entry per CDR3 protein. The repertoire has 230,000 or so distinct CDR3 sequences, approximately 8.3% of them found once; the top ten carry approximately 3%. The sample is drawn from a study of identical twins. CDR1 is SGHKS, CDR2 YYEKEE, per germline (reference sequence). This CDR3 comprises 15 residues. After removal of 5 bases from V and 1 base from J, the junction contained 4 bases not matched to a gene. These data were also reused for a study on yellow fever vaccine responses in identical twins.

The TCR originated in a woman aged 18-30 years in good health. Sequencing was done on a sample of CD8+ T cells sorted from blood. The gene calls are TRBV5-5 and TRBJ2-7; 12 positions agree with TRBD2. Written as DNA, the CDR3 is TGTGCCAGCAGGGCGACTAGCGGGGGATCCTACGAGCAGTACTTC. Amino acid sequence: CASRATSGGSYEQYF. Full variable domain (remainder filled in from reference TRBV5-5 and TRBJ2-7): DAGVTQSPTHLIKTRGQQVTLRCSPISGHKSVSWYQQVLGQGPQFIFQYYEKEERGRGNFPDRFSARQFPNYSSELNVNALLLGDSALYLCASRATSGGSYEQYFGPGTRLTVT.